This is a list of T cell receptor beta chains from one sample in a study of T cell changes during pregnancy in multiple sclerosis. Profiled with immunoSEQ multiplex PCR; TCRdb holds only in-frame clones, not every one. Of approximately 60,000 clones in the sample, more than 75% were seen once. The sequenced material came from peripheral blood from another person, used as feeder cells. The receptor source for this set is a human donor whose cells served as feeder cells for cultures in a pregnancy study. Both conserved end residues are part of each CDR3. D genes are given only for firm matches. Only some rows state a clone size, as once, few, many or a class for expanded clones.

j_gene: TRBJ1-6
len: 19
v_gene: TRBV4-1
abundance: .
d_gene: .
CDR3aa: CASSQPGGSRGTYNSPLHF
CDR3nt: TGCGCCAGCAGCCAACCGGGCGGGAGCCGAGGGACCTATAATTCACCCCTCCACTTT

j_gene: TRBJ2-1
len: 14
v_gene: TRBV5-1
abundance: .
d_gene: TRBD2
CDR3aa: CASSSPGLAGEQFF
CDR3nt: TGCGCCAGCAGCTCCCCAGGACTAGCGGGGGAGCAGTTCTTC

j_gene: TRBJ1-5
len: 15
v_gene: TRBV4-1
abundance: .
d_gene: TRBD1
CDR3aa: CASSQPGQGYQPQHF
CDR3nt: TGCGCCAGCAGCCAACCGGGACAGGGCTATCAGCCCCAGCATTTT

j_gene: TRBJ2-5
len: 15
v_gene: TRBV19
abundance: .
d_gene: .
CDR3aa: CASSIVRGLQETQYF
CDR3nt: TGTGCCAGTAGTATCGTCAGGGGACTTCAAGAGACCCAGTACTTC

j_gene: TRBJ1-5
len: 14
v_gene: TRBV6-1
abundance: .
d_gene: .
CDR3aa: CASSEYRSNQPQHF
CDR3nt: TGTGCCAGCAGTGAATACCGTAGCAATCAGCCCCAGCATTTT

j_gene: TRBJ2-3
len: 17
v_gene: TRBV4-3
abundance: .
d_gene: TRBD2
CDR3aa: CASSQENAGGPTDTQYF
CDR3nt: TGCGCCAGCAGCCAAGAAAATGCGGGGGGGCCCACAGATACGCAGTATTTT

j_gene: TRBJ2-1
len: 15
v_gene: TRBV7-8
abundance: .
d_gene: TRBD2
CDR3aa: CASSSKVAGGNEQFF
CDR3nt: TGTGCCAGCAGCTCCAAGGTGGCGGGAGGGAATGAGCAGTTCTTC

j_gene: TRBJ1-1
len: 16
v_gene: TRBV10-3
abundance: .
d_gene: TRBD1
CDR3aa: CAIRETGGGVNTEAFF
CDR3nt: TGTGCCATCAGGGAGACAGGGGGAGGCGTGAACACTGAAGCTTTCTTT

j_gene: TRBJ2-1
len: 13
v_gene: TRBV4-2
abundance: once
d_gene: .
CDR3aa: CASSQRDLNEQFF
CDR3nt: TGTGCCAGCAGCCAGAGAGATCTGAATGAGCAGTTCTTC

j_gene: TRBJ1-5
len: 15
v_gene: TRBV6-6
abundance: .
d_gene: .
CDR3aa: CASTSSSFSNQPQHF
CDR3nt: TGTGCCAGCACCAGTTCGTCCTTTAGCAATCAGCCCCAGCATTTT

j_gene: TRBJ1-4
len: 15
v_gene: TRBV10-3
abundance: .
d_gene: TRBD1
CDR3aa: CATGRQGTTNEKLFF
CDR3nt: TGTGCCACGGGACGACAGGGGACAACTAATGAAAAACTGTTTTTT

j_gene: TRBJ1-4
len: 19
v_gene: TRBV27
abundance: .
d_gene: .
CDR3aa: CASSLSLGPQRGTNEKLFF
CDR3nt: TGTGCCAGCAGTTTATCCCTGGGACCGCAGAGGGGGACTAATGAAAAACTGTTTTTT

j_gene: TRBJ2-3
len: 14
v_gene: TRBV4-1
abundance: .
d_gene: .
CDR3aa: CASSQDPATDTQYF
CDR3nt: TGCGCCAGCAGCCAAGATCCGGCCACAGATACGCAGTATTTT

j_gene: TRBJ2-1
len: 13
v_gene: TRBV4-1
abundance: .
d_gene: .
CDR3aa: CASSQEGQGRRFF
CDR3nt: TGCGCCAGCAGCCAAGAAGGGCAGGGGCGACGGTTCTTC

j_gene: TRBJ2-5
len: 17
v_gene: TRBV15
abundance: once
d_gene: TRBD2
CDR3aa: CATSRDMAGLVGETQYF
CDR3nt: TGTGCCACCAGCAGAGATATGGCCGGACTAGTGGGCGAGACCCAGTACTTC

j_gene: TRBJ2-5
len: 16
v_gene: TRBV5-6
abundance: .
d_gene: TRBD1
CDR3aa: CASSLFRDRGQETQYF
CDR3nt: TGTGCCAGCAGCTTGTTTCGGGACAGGGGACAAGAGACCCAGTACTTC

j_gene: TRBJ2-5
len: 11
v_gene: TRBV28
abundance: .
d_gene: .
CDR3aa: CASSRGETQYF
CDR3nt: TGTGCCAGCAGCCGAGGAGAGACCCAGTACTTC

j_gene: TRBJ1-6
len: 13
v_gene: TRBV18
abundance: .
d_gene: .
CDR3aa: CASSPQGNSPLHF
CDR3nt: TGTGCCAGCTCCCCCCAAGGGAATTCACCCCTCCACTTT

j_gene: TRBJ1-6
len: 14
v_gene: TRBV2
abundance: .
d_gene: .
CDR3aa: CASRDGGNLSPLHF
CDR3nt: TGTGCCAGCAGGGACGGGGGGAACCTTTCACCCCTCCACTTT

j_gene: TRBJ2-1
len: 13
v_gene: TRBV28
abundance: once
d_gene: .
CDR3aa: CASGQWRANEQFF
CDR3nt: TGTGCCAGCGGACAGTGGAGAGCCAATGAGCAGTTCTTC

j_gene: TRBJ1-1
len: 13
v_gene: TRBV27
abundance: .
d_gene: .
CDR3aa: CASSPQPDREAFF
CDR3nt: TGTGCCAGCAGTCCTCAGCCGGACAGAGAAGCTTTCTTT

j_gene: TRBJ2-2
len: 15
v_gene: TRBV6-5
abundance: .
d_gene: TRBD1
CDR3aa: CASSYGQGYTGELFF
CDR3nt: TGTGCCAGCAGTTACGGACAGGGATACACCGGGGAGCTGTTTTTT

j_gene: TRBJ2-3
len: 15
v_gene: TRBV5-5
abundance: .
d_gene: TRBD2
CDR3aa: CASSYGLAGVDTQYF
CDR3nt: TGTGCCAGCAGCTATGGACTAGCGGGAGTGGATACGCAGTATTTT

j_gene: TRBJ2-3
len: 14
v_gene: TRBV7-2
abundance: .
d_gene: TRBD2
CDR3aa: CASSLVGGRDTQYF
CDR3nt: TGTGCCAGCAGCTTAGTGGGGGGGAGAGATACGCAGTATTTT

j_gene: TRBJ2-1
len: 14
v_gene: TRBV7-2
abundance: few
d_gene: .
CDR3aa: CASGHGGGHNEQFF
CDR3nt: TGTGCCAGCGGACATGGCGGGGGCCACAATGAGCAGTTCTTC

j_gene: TRBJ2-7
len: 13
v_gene: TRBV6-1
abundance: .
d_gene: TRBD1
CDR3aa: CASTGTGSYEQYF
CDR3nt: TGTGCCAGCACTGGGACAGGGAGCTACGAGCAGTACTTC

j_gene: TRBJ1-2
len: 13
v_gene: TRBV19
abundance: .
d_gene: .
CDR3aa: CASSAAGVYGYTF
CDR3nt: TGTGCCAGTAGTGCTGCCGGGGTCTATGGCTACACCTTC

j_gene: TRBJ1-1
len: 15
v_gene: TRBV6-5
abundance: .
d_gene: .
CDR3aa: CASIGGPRKNTEAFF
CDR3nt: TGTGCCAGCATTGGGGGGCCCAGAAAGAACACTGAAGCTTTCTTT

j_gene: TRBJ1-5
len: 16
v_gene: TRBV4-3
abundance: .
d_gene: TRBD1
CDR3aa: CASSELWTGRNQPQHF
CDR3nt: TGCGCCAGCAGCGAGCTTTGGACAGGGCGCAATCAGCCCCAGCATTTT

j_gene: TRBJ2-4
len: 15
v_gene: TRBV6-5
abundance: .
d_gene: .
CDR3aa: CASSVRGTAKNIQYF
CDR3nt: TGTGCCAGCAGTGTCCGCGGGACAGCCAAAAACATTCAGTACTTC

j_gene: TRBJ2-3
len: 15
v_gene: TRBV2
abundance: .
d_gene: .
CDR3aa: CASSDWEEDTDTQYF
CDR3nt: TGTGCCAGCAGTGACTGGGAGGAGGACACAGATACGCAGTATTTT

j_gene: TRBJ2-5
len: 16
v_gene: TRBV11-3
abundance: .
d_gene: .
CDR3aa: CASSLGIGDHKETQYF
CDR3nt: TGTGCCAGCAGCTTAGGCATCGGGGACCACAAAGAGACCCAGTACTTC

j_gene: TRBJ2-1
len: 11
v_gene: TRBV2
abundance: .
d_gene: .
CDR3aa: CASSEYNEQFF
CDR3nt: TGTGCCAGCAGTGAATACAATGAGCAGTTCTTC

j_gene: TRBJ1-5
len: 14
v_gene: TRBV6-5
abundance: .
d_gene: .
CDR3aa: CASSYRHGNQPQHF
CDR3nt: TGTGCCAGCAGTTATCGACATGGCAATCAGCCCCAGCATTTT

j_gene: TRBJ1-4
len: 13
v_gene: TRBV30
abundance: .
d_gene: .
CDR3aa: CAWRGATNEKLFF
CDR3nt: TGTGCCTGGAGGGGTGCAACTAATGAAAAACTGTTTTTT

j_gene: TRBJ1-2
len: 14
v_gene: TRBV30
abundance: few
d_gene: .
CDR3aa: CAWSVRLGNYGYTF
CDR3nt: TGTGCCTGGAGTGTACGATTGGGGAACTATGGCTACACCTTC

j_gene: TRBJ2-1
len: 13
v_gene: TRBV6-5
abundance: .
d_gene: .
CDR3aa: CASSDGHYNEQFF
CDR3nt: TGTGCCAGCAGTGACGGGCATTACAATGAGCAGTTCTTC

j_gene: TRBJ1-2
len: 13
v_gene: TRBV11-2
abundance: .
d_gene: TRBD1
CDR3aa: CASSPDRGLGYTF
CDR3nt: TGTGCCAGCAGCCCCGACAGGGGGTTAGGCTACACCTTC

j_gene: TRBJ1-2
len: 13
v_gene: TRBV19
abundance: few
d_gene: .
CDR3aa: CASSIGRGDGYTF
CDR3nt: TGTGCCAGTAGTATTGGCAGGGGCGACGGCTACACCTTC

j_gene: TRBJ2-1
len: 15
v_gene: TRBV5-1
abundance: .
d_gene: TRBD2
CDR3aa: CASSLSSGGSNEQFF
CDR3nt: TGCGCCAGCAGCTTGTCCAGCGGGGGTAGCAATGAGCAGTTCTTC

j_gene: TRBJ2-7
len: 18
v_gene: TRBV4-3
abundance: .
d_gene: TRBD2
CDR3aa: CASSLTPLGGERSYEQYF
CDR3nt: TGCGCCAGCAGCCTCACCCCACTCGGGGGGGAGCGCTCCTACGAGCAGTACTTC

j_gene: TRBJ2-1
len: 13
v_gene: TRBV18
abundance: .
d_gene: .
CDR3aa: CASSPLTDGEQFF
CDR3nt: TGTGCCAGCTCACCACTCACGGACGGTGAGCAGTTCTTC

j_gene: TRBJ2-7
len: 14
v_gene: TRBV6-6
abundance: .
d_gene: .
CDR3aa: CASGRTESSYEQYF
CDR3nt: TGTGCCAGCGGGAGGACCGAGAGTTCCTACGAGCAGTACTTC

j_gene: TRBJ1-1
len: 15
v_gene: TRBV2
abundance: .
d_gene: .
CDR3aa: CASSEDLGLHTEAFF
CDR3nt: TGTGCCAGCAGTGAAGATCTCGGGTTACACACTGAAGCTTTCTTT

j_gene: TRBJ1-2
len: 16
v_gene: TRBV9
abundance: .
d_gene: TRBD1
CDR3aa: CASSVGDRGINYGYTF
CDR3nt: TGTGCCAGCAGCGTAGGTGACAGGGGGATTAACTATGGCTACACCTTC

j_gene: TRBJ1-3
len: 15
v_gene: TRBV5-4
abundance: once
d_gene: .
CDR3aa: CASSFGGNSGNTIYF
CDR3nt: TGTGCCAGCAGCTTCGGGGGGAACTCTGGAAACACCATATATTTT

j_gene: TRBJ1-1
len: 15
v_gene: TRBV4-1
abundance: .
d_gene: .
CDR3aa: CASSQDRGRDTEAFF
CDR3nt: TGCGCCAGCAGCCAAGATCGGGGCAGGGACACTGAAGCTTTCTTT

j_gene: TRBJ2-2
len: 14
v_gene: TRBV6-4
abundance: .
d_gene: TRBD1
CDR3aa: CASSETGDTGELFF
CDR3nt: TGTGCCAGCAGTGAGACAGGGGACACCGGGGAGCTGTTTTTT

j_gene: TRBJ2-4
len: 15
v_gene: TRBV2
abundance: .
d_gene: TRBD2
CDR3aa: CASSFSGAAKNIQYF
CDR3nt: TGTGCCAGCAGTTTTAGCGGGGCAGCCAAAAACATTCAGTACTTC

j_gene: TRBJ1-6
len: 20
v_gene: TRBV14
abundance: .
d_gene: .
CDR3aa: CASSQGVDRFVSSYNSPLHF
CDR3nt: TGTGCCAGCAGCCAAGGCGTCGACAGATTCGTAAGCTCCTATAATTCACCCCTCCACTTT

j_gene: TRBJ1-2
len: 12
v_gene: TRBV7-9
abundance: .
d_gene: .
CDR3aa: CASSPGNYGYTF
CDR3nt: TGTGCCAGCAGCCCGGGGAACTATGGCTACACCTTC

j_gene: TRBJ1-2
len: 15
v_gene: TRBV19
abundance: .
d_gene: .
CDR3aa: CASTLGETRGEGYTF
CDR3nt: TGTGCCAGTACTCTTGGGGAGACCAGGGGAGAAGGCTACACCTTC

j_gene: TRBJ2-7
len: 16
v_gene: TRBV5-1
abundance: .
d_gene: .
CDR3aa: CASSLAPHTLSYEQYF
CDR3nt: TGCGCCAGCAGCTTGGCCCCCCACACCCTCTCCTACGAGCAGTACTTC

j_gene: TRBJ2-7
len: 15
v_gene: TRBV5-1
abundance: once
d_gene: TRBD1
CDR3aa: CASSRGTDPLLEQYF
CDR3nt: TGCGCCAGCAGCAGAGGGACAGACCCACTGTTGGAGCAGTACTTC

j_gene: TRBJ2-1
len: 15
v_gene: TRBV7-9
abundance: .
d_gene: TRBD1
CDR3aa: CASSPGQGAINEQFF
CDR3nt: TGTGCCAGCAGCCCGGGACAGGGGGCAATCAATGAGCAGTTCTTC

j_gene: TRBJ1-6
len: 15
v_gene: TRBV28
abundance: .
d_gene: TRBD1
CDR3aa: CASSLSETGISPLHF
CDR3nt: TGTGCCAGCAGTTTATCGGAGACAGGGATTTCACCCCTCCACTTT

j_gene: TRBJ2-1
len: 17
v_gene: TRBV11-3
abundance: .
d_gene: TRBD2
CDR3aa: CASSLGGSSGAYNEQFF
CDR3nt: TGTGCCAGCAGCTTAGGTGGGTCTAGCGGGGCTTACAATGAGCAGTTCTTC